This T cell receptor (beta chain) comes out of a study of blood T cell repertoires in COVID-19. Clones were sequenced by immunoSEQ multiplex PCR, and TCRdb holds only the in-frame ones, with some missing. Among roughly 300,000 clones, more than 75% were seen once, and the ten largest hold about 10%. Before being deemed recovered, Cohort 3 donors had two negative PCRs, clearance, or symptom resolution. Germline CDR1 and CDR2: DFQATT and SNEGSKA (reference sequence). Trimming stripped 3 bases from V and 7 bases from J, with 15 bases between. The CDR3 consists of 13 residues. This sequence originates from a woman in her late teens or twenties who had recovered from COVID-19. Material for sequencing was PBMCs or T cells enriched from blood (not recorded which). The chain couples TRBV20-1 to TRBJ2-5; a weak D match, TRBD2 (7 bases). CDR3 DNA: TGCAGTGCTAGTGTGGGGGGGCCGTCGACCCAGTACTTC. This translates into CSASVGGPSTQYF.